Included here is one T cell receptor (beta chain) sequence, with context. The specificity of this receptor is unknown. No much larger clone is present one base from it, and per-base qualities are unavailable. This entry comes from a study of blood T cells in healthy people across ages (dated by TCRdb to 2014 to 2015). Notes on the research overall: In model experiments, template switching captured roughly one uniquely barcoded TCR beta cDNA molecule for every two T cells. The study measured age-related changes in TCR beta repertoire diversity using deep sequencing normalized with unique cDNA molecular identifiers. The donors were divided into four age groups: young (average around 17 years), middle-aged (about 39), aged (under 70) and long-lived (roughly 82). To avoid experimental bias, donors of different ages were distributed randomly across sequencing lanes. Two additional independent replicas of 1 million unique cDNA reads from the same blood draw were analyzed for two donors (one aged 18 to 29 and one aged 80 or older). The research as a whole found: Total diversity estimates from one million sequenced T cells were considered lower bounds and underestimates. There was a strong correlation between observed TCR beta diversity and the percentage of naive T cells measured by flow cytometry. Because profiling used bulk unsorted PBMCs, naive and antigen-experienced compartments could not be compared conclusively. The CMV infection status of donors was not known, potentially confounding age-related changes in expanded clonotypes. The long-lived group showed more naive CD4+ T cells, fewer expanded clones and increased TCR diversity than the aged group, suggesting age selection. As age increased, observed TCR beta diversity per million T cells dropped in a roughly linear way, and a significant reduction was already evident by age 40.

CDR1 and CDR2, looked up from the germline V gene (reference sequence), are MNHEY and SMNVEV. The CDR3 holds 16 amino acids from the cysteine to the phenylalanine. Only the CDR3 DNA stays, 48 bases, in frame from base 1. At the junction V is shortened by 6 bases and J by 4 bases, with 21 bases in between. Systemically healthy Caucasian individuals from Russia, some 38 in total and aged about 6 to 90 years, were included as donors. Each donor gave about 9.8 milliliters of peripheral blood, drawn into EDTA-treated Vacutainer tubes. Ficoll-Paque density-gradient centrifugation was used to isolate PBMCs, with at least 7 million per sample. Total RNA, at least 5 micrograms per sample, was extracted from PBMCs with Trizol reagent. Naive CD45RAhigh/CD27high T cell percentages were measured by flow cytometry on a PBMC aliquot from every donor. The library was prepared using 5' RACE. Data came from an Illumina HiSeq 2500. A second PCR of roughly 7 to 12 cycles was performed with a sample-barcoded 5' primer and a J-beta primer mix. Each TCR beta cDNA molecule received a unique molecular identifier from a template-switch 5' adaptor carrying 12 random nucleotides. Each sample yielded at least 3 million CDR3-containing paired-end reads. First-strand cDNA synthesis was performed from all RNA using the Mint cDNA synthesis kit, with priming by a TRBC-specific oligonucleotide. Following uracil-DNA glycosylase treatment, a first 18-cycle PCR with universal primers M1SS and BC2_uni_R was performed on all cDNA. The authors' analysis ran thus. For normalization, 1 million high-quality reads were randomly selected from each sample, with every read carrying a distinct molecular identifier. Reads sharing molecular identifiers were discarded rather than binned into consensus sequences. MiTCR, run with a Q25 quality threshold and the strictest error-elimination algorithm, handled CDR3 identification, clonotype clustering and error correction. A nonparametric unseen species model with Euler transformation was used to estimate a lower bound on total TCR beta diversity. TCRdb passed the public sequencing reads through fastp at Q25 and MiXCR, retaining productive beta sequences. One record per CDR3 amino acid sequence lists the most common genes and DNA. In this record, the V and J calls reflect TCRdb's handling and not the investigators' own analysis. The sample table records around 1.5 million distinct CDR3 sequences; roughly 32% of these occur just once. The leading ten clones occupy 11% of the sample.

The sample comprised blood. In this chain, TRBV27 is recombined with TRBJ2-5; the D gene is perhaps TRBD2, on 6 matching bases. This receptor was obtained from a woman aged 25 to 45 in good health. CDR3 region: CASSPIASAYRETQYF. The DNA sequence is TGTGCCAGCAGCCCCATTGCTAGCGCTTATAGAGAGACCCAGTACTTC.